This passage covers 21 T cell receptor beta chains from one sample sequenced in a study of CD8+ T cells in alopecia areata. Treatment described: oral pan-JAK inhibitor, 5-10 mg twice daily. Extracted from the samples, RNA was reverse transcribed into cDNA to serve as the sequencing template. TCRdb keeps only in-frame clones here, not all; method: immunoSEQ multiplex PCR. The table records approximately 200,000 clones, 60% to 70% of them present only once. The sample was CD4+ T cells sorted from blood, taken at week 4, from a patient treated with tofacitinib. The receptor set was obtained from a human donor with alopecia areata.

About this clone: Other DNA sequences from this sample encode an identical CDR3 as well. The genes are TRBV30 and TRBJ1-1, with TRBD1 identical over 7 bases. This CDR3 is built from 14 residues. Germline trimming cut 2 bases from V and 3 bases from J; bases unmatched to any gene: 6. Germline V gene lookup returns CDR1 GTSNPN and CDR2 SVGIG (reference sequence). The CDR3 reads CAWSRQGRDTEAFF. The CDR3, as DNA: TGTGCCTGGAGTCGACAGGGACGGGACACTGAAGCTTTCTTT.

The chain combines TRBV5-1 with TRBJ2-7, with D possibly being TRBD2 (5 bases). CDR1 is SGHRS and CDR2 is YFSETQ in the germline V gene. V was shortened by 6 bases and J by 7 bases, with 20 bases between the two germline ends. CDR3 length: 14 residues. CDR3 nucleotide sequence: TGCGCCAGCACTAGCACCGTGGGAGCCGGGGAGCAGTACTTC. This encodes CASTSTVGAGEQYF.

The CDR3 sequence is CAWSSVRDQPQHF. The CDR3 bases are TGTGCCTGGAGCAGTGTCAGGGATCAGCCCCAGCATTTT. The chain links TRBV30 to TRBJ1-5; TRBD1 is a possible D gene (5 bases). Looked up from germline, CDR1 is GTSNPN and CDR2 is SVGIG (reference sequence). This CDR3 comprises 13 residues. Trimming took 3 bases from V and 5 from J, leaving 11 bases between them.

This rearrangement joins TRBV10-3 to TRBJ2-7, with 7 bases fitting TRBD1. CDR1 ENHRY and CDR2 SYGVKD come from the germline V gene. After removal of 8 bases from V and 5 bases from J, the junction contained 12 bases not matched to a gene. This CDR3 is 14 amino acids long. CDR3 loop: CAIRESGGRNEQYF. The CDR3 DNA is TGTGCCATCCGAGAGTCAGGGGGACGGAACGAGCAGTACTTC.

The V gene is TRBV5-6, the J gene TRBJ2-7; a weak D match, TRBD1 (7 bases). CDR1 is SGHDT and CDR2 is YYEEEE in the germline V gene. Trimming took off 4 bases at V and 3 bases at J, with 14 bases between the two ends. This CDR3 comprises 14 residues. CDR3 nucleotide sequence: TGTGCCAGCAGCCTGACAGGGACTGGCTACGAGCAGTACTTC. This codes for CASSLTGTGYEQYF.

The gene calls are TRBV5-1 and TRBJ1-5, with D maybe TRBD1 (6 bases). In germline, CDR1 is SGHRS, CDR2 YFSETQ. The V end lost 0 bases, the J end lost 3 bases, and 10 bases lay between the germline ends. This CDR3 comprises 15 residues. The CDR3 region is CASSLGQGNNQPQHF. The CDR3 bases are TGCGCCAGCAGCTTGGGTCAGGGGAACAATCAGCCCCAGCATTTT. The whole variable domain, filled in from reference TRBV5-1 and TRBJ1-5, reads KAGVTQTPRYLIKTRGQQVTLSCSPISGHRSVSWYQQTPGQGLQFLFEYFSETQRNKGNFPGRFSGRQFSNSRSEMNVSTLELGDSALYLCASSLGQGNNQPQHFGDGTRLSIL.

V is TRBV7-9 and J is TRBJ1-1; possibly TRBD1 for D (6 bases). Germline CDR1 reads SEHNR; CDR2 reads FQNEAQ (reference sequence). The CDR3 totals 13 residues. V gave up 3 bases and J gave up 4 bases, with 9 bases separating them. CDR3 loop: CASSFGGRTEAFF. For the CDR3, the DNA is TGTGCCAGCAGCTTCGGGGGGCGCACTGAAGCTTTCTTT.

Only one count was recorded for this clone. Other DNA sequences in this sample translate to the same CDR3. The V gene is TRBV9, the J gene TRBJ2-7, with D tentatively TRBD1 (5 bases). Trimming removed 0 bases from V and 3 bases from J, with 10 bases in between. Germline loops: CDR1 SGDLS, CDR2 YYNGEE. There are 14 residues in the CDR3. The CDR3 protein is CASSVGQGGYEQYF. CDR3 DNA: TGTGCCAGCAGCGTAGGGCAGGGTGGCTACGAGCAGTACTTC.

The chain couples TRBV18 to TRBJ1-1, with D possibly being TRBD1 (5 bases). Per germline, CDR1 KGHSH and CDR2 LQKENI. Trimming took 4 bases from V and 4 from J, leaving 16 bases between them. This CDR3 has 15 residues. CDR3: CASSLSGWGSTEAFF. The CDR3, as DNA: TGTGCCAGCTCACTCTCAGGGTGGGGGAGCACTGAAGCTTTCTTT.

The CDR3 sequence is CATSNRGNQPQHF. CDR3 sequence (DNA): TGTGCCACCAGCAACAGGGGGAATCAGCCCCAGCATTTT. The chain carries TRBV15 and TRBJ1-5; 8 bases are a match to TRBD1. Germline CDR1 LNHNV, CDR2 YYDKDF (reference sequence). This CDR3 is built from 13 residues. V lost 4 bases, J lost 4 bases, and 0 bases stayed unmatched.

This rearrangement joins TRBV30 to TRBJ2-2; D not resolved. The V gene lost 2 bases and the J gene lost 1 base, with 14 bases spanning the gap. The CDR3 totals 16 residues. Germline assignment: CDR1 GTSNPN and CDR2 SVGIG (reference sequence). CDR3: CAWSYRWRMNTGELFF. CDR3 coding DNA: TGTGCCTGGAGTTATAGGTGGCGGATGAACACCGGGGAGCTGTTTTTT.

The chain employs TRBV7-2 and TRBJ2-5, with no clear D. Germline loops: CDR1 SGHTA, CDR2 FQGNSA. Trimming removed 1 base from V and 4 bases from J, with 10 bases in between. The CDR3 length is 14 residues. CDR3 nucleotide sequence: TGTGCCAGCAGCTTAGGACAAGTTGGAGAGACCCAGTACTTC. It is translated as CASSLGQVGETQYF. Drawing the rest from reference TRBV7-2 and TRBJ2-5, the complete variable domain is GAGVSQSPSNKVTEKGKDVELRCDPISGHTALYWYRQSLGQGLEFLIYFQGNSAPDKSGLPSDRFSAERTGGSVSTLTIQRTQQEDSAVYLCASSLGQVGETQYFGPGTRLLVL.

This chain connects TRBV11-2 to TRBJ2-1, with D maybe TRBD2 (6 bases). V lost 5 bases, J lost 6 bases, and 20 bases lay in between. This CDR3 spans 16 amino acids. The germline gives CDR1 SGHAT, CDR2 FQNNGV. The CDR3 loop reads CASSPIPGARGNEQFF. The CDR3 nucleotides are TGTGCCAGCAGCCCCATTCCCGGGGCGCGGGGCAATGAGCAGTTCTTC.

The chain couples TRBV25-1 to TRBJ1-2, with 7 bases matching TRBD1. The germline V gene encodes CDR1 MGHDK and CDR2 SYGVNS. With V trimmed by 7 bases and J by 13 bases, 12 bases remained unmatched. This CDR3 comprises 12 residues. The CDR3 sequence is CASTDSGTATTF. The CDR3 DNA reads TGTGCCAGCACCGACTCCGGGACAGCCACCACCTTC.

This clone has only a few counts. This sequence joins TRBV29-1 and TRBJ1-4; TRBD1 aligns across 7 bases. Looked up from germline, CDR1 is SQVTM and CDR2 is ANQGSEA. This CDR3 is 14 amino acids long. Trimming took 4 bases from V and 8 from J; bases not matched to a gene: 10. The CDR3, as DNA: TGCAGCGTTGCCCGGGAGGGCAGGGGGGAAAAACTGTTTTTT. Amino acids: CSVAREGRGEKLFF.

The chain joins TRBV4-3 to TRBJ2-1; 10 bases are shared with TRBD2. CDR1 LGHNA and CDR2 YSLEER come from the germline V gene. The ends lost 2 bases at V and 2 bases at J; junction bases unmatched: 3. The CDR3 sequence is 16 residues long. CDR3 sequence: CASSQQAGGPYNEQFF. As DNA, the CDR3 is TGCGCCAGCAGCCAACAAGCGGGGGGGCCCTACAATGAGCAGTTCTTC.

This clone was counted once. The J gene is TRBJ1-6, the V gene TRBV6-6; D is perhaps TRBD1 (5 bases). The CDR3 runs 14 residues. Between the trimmed V and J ends, which lost 7 bases and 9 bases, there was a span of 16 bases. Germline values: CDR1 MNHNY, CDR2 SVGAGI (reference sequence). CDR3 sequence (DNA): TGTGCCAGCATTGGCACCGGGGGGGGTTCACCCCTCCACTTT. Its protein product is CASIGTGGGSPLHF.

This clone has more than one count but fewer than ten. The V call is TRBV5-4, the J call TRBJ2-1; 8 nucleotides align to TRBD1. J lost 8 bases, V lost 9 bases, and 10 bases had no gene match. The CDR3 contains 13 residues. CDR1 and CDR2 (germline): SGHNT, YYREEE (reference sequence). The chain's CDR3 is CATNGQGSHEQFF. The CDR3 region has the DNA TGTGCCACCAATGGACAGGGAAGTCATGAGCAGTTCTTC.

The table lists this clone with a few counts. The rearrangement joins TRBV18 to TRBJ2-5; the D gene is possibly TRBD1 (5 bases). The CDR3 is 14 residues long. With 6 bases removed from V and 2 bases from J, the gap between germline ends came to 13 bases. Germline CDR1 KGHSH, CDR2 LQKENI. The CDR3 region has the DNA TGTGCCAGCTCCAAGACAGAGATACAAGAGACCCAGTACTTC. Translated: CASSKTEIQETQYF.

The gene calls are TRBV29-1 and TRBJ2-5, with 8 nucleotides matching TRBD2. V lost 6 bases and J lost 5; bases outside the gene matches: 5. Germline-derived CDR1 and CDR2 are SQVTM and ANQGSEA. The CDR3 has 12 residues. In DNA form, the CDR3 reads TGCAGCGTCACGACGGGGGGGGAGACCCAGTACTTC. Its protein is CSVTTGGETQYF.

This clone turned up a few times. Distinct nucleotide sequences in the sample also encode this CDR3. The chain uses TRBV5-1 and TRBJ1-1; no clear D. The germline gives CDR1 SGHRS, CDR2 YFSETQ. This CDR3 has 13 amino acids. The germline V and J ends were trimmed by 0 bases and 1 base, with 4 bases remaining between them. This chain's CDR3 is CASSLDRNTEAFF. The CDR3 bases are TGCGCCAGCAGCTTGGACAGGAACACTGAAGCTTTCTTT.